The clone carrying this T cell receptor beta chain was detected only a few times. Its target is not known. Described time point: late sampling 161 to 241 days after vaccination in three convalescent patients. Stated treatment: roughly 10-day PBMC culture with coronavirus spike peptide pools or control peptides (ViraFEST assay). Germline values: CDR1 DFQATT, CDR2 SNEGSKA (reference sequence). The CDR3 is made up of 13 amino acids. The entry originates in a study of vaccination and CD4 T cells after COVID-19. Study-level background: Drawing of post-COVID samples took place a median 101 days after diagnosis (range 35 to 161). Samples were taken after vaccination, a median of approximately 70 days after dose two, with a range of 14 to 241. Spike peptides, overlapping and drawn from SARS-CoV-2, HCoV-NL63, HCoV-OC43 and HCoV-229E, were used to stimulate cells.

The study sequenced cultured CD4+ T cell DNA using the Oncomine TCR Beta short-read assay. TCRdb re-called the PCR reads through MiXCR, storing one row per CDR3 protein. Of around 20,000 distinct CDR3 sequences in the sample, roughly two fifths were seen once. Source: CD4+ T cells from blood, cultured in vitro, taken about 7 months after SARS-CoV-2 vaccination. This clonotype was obtained from a human donor who had recovered from COVID-19. This chain uses TRBV20-1 with TRBJ1-3; weak D call: TRBD1 (6 bases). The CDR3 is CRGAVPTGNTIYF. CDR3 in DNA: TGCAGGGGGGCCGTCCCGACTGGAAACACCATATATTTT.